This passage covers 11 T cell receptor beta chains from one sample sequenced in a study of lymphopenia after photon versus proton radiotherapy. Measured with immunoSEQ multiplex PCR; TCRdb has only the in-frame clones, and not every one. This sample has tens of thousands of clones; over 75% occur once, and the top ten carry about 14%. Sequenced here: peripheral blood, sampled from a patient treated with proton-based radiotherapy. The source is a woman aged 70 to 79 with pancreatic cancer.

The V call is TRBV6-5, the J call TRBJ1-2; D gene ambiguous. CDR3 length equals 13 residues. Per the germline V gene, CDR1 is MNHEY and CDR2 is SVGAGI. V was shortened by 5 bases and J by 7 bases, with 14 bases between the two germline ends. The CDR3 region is CASSNPSPGGYTF. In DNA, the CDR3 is TGTGCCAGCAGTAACCCTTCTCCGGGTGGCTACACCTTC.

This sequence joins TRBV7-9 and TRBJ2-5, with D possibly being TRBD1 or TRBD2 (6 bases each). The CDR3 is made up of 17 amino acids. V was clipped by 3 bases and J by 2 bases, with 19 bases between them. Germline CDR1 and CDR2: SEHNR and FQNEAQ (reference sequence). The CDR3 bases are TGTGCCAGCAGCTTTGGAGGATCGGGGGCCCTTCAAGAGACCCAGTACTTC. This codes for CASSFGGSGALQETQYF.

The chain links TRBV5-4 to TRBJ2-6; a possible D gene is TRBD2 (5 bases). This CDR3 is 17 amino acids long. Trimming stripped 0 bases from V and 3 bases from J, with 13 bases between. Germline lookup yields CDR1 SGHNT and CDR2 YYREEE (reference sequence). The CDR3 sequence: CASSLDLWEFGANVLTF. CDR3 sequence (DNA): TGTGCCAGCAGCTTGGACCTATGGGAGTTTGGGGCCAACGTCCTGACTTTC.

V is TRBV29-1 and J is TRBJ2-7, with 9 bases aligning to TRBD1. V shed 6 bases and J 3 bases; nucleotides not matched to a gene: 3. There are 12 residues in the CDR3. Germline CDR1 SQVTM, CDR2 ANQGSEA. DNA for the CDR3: TGCAGCGTCGGGACAGGGCGCTACGAGCAGTACTTC. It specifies CSVGTGRYEQYF.

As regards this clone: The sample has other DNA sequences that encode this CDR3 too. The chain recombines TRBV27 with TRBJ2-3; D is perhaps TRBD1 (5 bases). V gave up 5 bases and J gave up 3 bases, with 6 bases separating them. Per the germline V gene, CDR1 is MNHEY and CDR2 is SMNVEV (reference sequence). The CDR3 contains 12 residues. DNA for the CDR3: TGTGCCAGCAGTAGACAGACAGATACGCAGTATTTT. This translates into CASSRQTDTQYF.

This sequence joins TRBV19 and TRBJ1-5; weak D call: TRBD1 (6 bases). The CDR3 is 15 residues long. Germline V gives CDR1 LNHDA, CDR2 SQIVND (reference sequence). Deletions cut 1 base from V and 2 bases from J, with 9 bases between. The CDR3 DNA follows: TGTGCCAGTAGTATAGCGGCAGGGGGCAATCAGCCCCAGCATTTT. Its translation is CASSIAAGGNQPQHF.

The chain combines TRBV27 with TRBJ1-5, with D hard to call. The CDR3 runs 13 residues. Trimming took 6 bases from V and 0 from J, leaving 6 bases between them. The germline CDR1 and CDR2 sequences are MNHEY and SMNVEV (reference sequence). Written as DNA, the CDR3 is TGTGCCAGCAGACTGTATAGCAATCAGCCCCAGCATTTT. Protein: CASRLYSNQPQHF.

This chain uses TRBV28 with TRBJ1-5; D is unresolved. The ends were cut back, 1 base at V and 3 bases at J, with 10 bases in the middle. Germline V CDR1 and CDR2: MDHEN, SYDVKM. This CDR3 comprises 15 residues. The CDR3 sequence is CASSLLERDNQPQHF. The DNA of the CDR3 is TGTGCCAGCAGTTTATTAGAGAGGGACAATCAGCCCCAGCATTTT.

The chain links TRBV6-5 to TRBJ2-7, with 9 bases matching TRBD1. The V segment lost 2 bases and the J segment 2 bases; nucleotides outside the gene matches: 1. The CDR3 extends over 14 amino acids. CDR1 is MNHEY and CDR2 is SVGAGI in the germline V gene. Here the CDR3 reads CASSYRQGAYEQYF. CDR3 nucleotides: TGTGCCAGCAGTTACAGACAGGGGGCCTACGAGCAGTACTTC.

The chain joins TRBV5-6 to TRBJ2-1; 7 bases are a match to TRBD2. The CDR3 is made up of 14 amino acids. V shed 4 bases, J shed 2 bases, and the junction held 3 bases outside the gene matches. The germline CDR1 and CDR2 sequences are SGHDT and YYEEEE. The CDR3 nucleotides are TGTGCCAGCAGCCCCGGGACTACCTACAATGAGCAGTTCTTC. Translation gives CASSPGTTYNEQFF.

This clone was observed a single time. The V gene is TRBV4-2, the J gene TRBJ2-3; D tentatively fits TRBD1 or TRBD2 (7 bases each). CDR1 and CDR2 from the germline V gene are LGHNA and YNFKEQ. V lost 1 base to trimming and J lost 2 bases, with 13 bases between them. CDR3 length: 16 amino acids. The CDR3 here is CASSQGGGQTTDTQYF. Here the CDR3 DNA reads TGTGCCAGCAGCCAAGGGGGGGGACAGACCACAGATACGCAGTATTTT.